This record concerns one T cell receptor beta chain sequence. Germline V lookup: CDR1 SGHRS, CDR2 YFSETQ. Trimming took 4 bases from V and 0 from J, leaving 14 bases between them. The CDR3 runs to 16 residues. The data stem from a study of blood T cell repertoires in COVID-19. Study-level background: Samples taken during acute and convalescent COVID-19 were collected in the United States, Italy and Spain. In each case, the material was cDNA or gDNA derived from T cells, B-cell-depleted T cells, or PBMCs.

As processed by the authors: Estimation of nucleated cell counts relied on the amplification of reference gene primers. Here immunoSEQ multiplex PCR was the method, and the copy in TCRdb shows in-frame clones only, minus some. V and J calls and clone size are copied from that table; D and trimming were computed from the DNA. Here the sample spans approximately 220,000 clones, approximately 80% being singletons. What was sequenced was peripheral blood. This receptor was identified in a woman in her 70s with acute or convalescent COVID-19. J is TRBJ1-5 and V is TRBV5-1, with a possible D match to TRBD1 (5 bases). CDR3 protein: CASSPGLTDSNQPQHF. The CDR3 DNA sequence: TGCGCCAGCAGCCCGGGACTGACAGATAGCAATCAGCCCCAGCATTTT.